These 22 T cell receptor beta chains were all obtained from the same sample, sequenced in a study of CD8+CD57+ T cells in acquired aplastic anemia. Patients selected for sequencing had displayed CD8+CD57+ cell expansion by flow cytometry. Genomic DNA templated the TCR beta VDJ and CDR3 profiling. TCRdb itself ran the reads through MiXCR, one entry per CDR3 protein. The sample records about 160,000 distinct CDR3 sequences, about 50% being singletons. Sequencing input: sorted CD4+, CD8+, or CD8+CD57+ T cells (not recorded which) from PBMCs. Receptors were obtained from a human donor with aplastic anemia.

The CDR3 DNA sequence: TGTGCCATCAGGGGGGCCTCGGTCATGGGAGCTTTCTTT. Its translation is CAIRGASVMGAFF. The chain links TRBV10-3 to TRBJ1-1; TRBD1 might be the D (6 bases). Germline V gene sequence: CDR1 ENHRY, CDR2 SYGVKD. CDR3 length: 13 amino acids. V lost 6 bases to trimming and J lost 10 bases, with 18 bases between them.

In its sample, this clonotype was seen many times. The gene calls are TRBV30 and TRBJ2-5; D is ambiguous. CDR3 length equals 15 residues. Germline values: CDR1 GTSNPN, CDR2 SVGIG (reference sequence). V was pared by 0 bases and J by 5 bases, with 16 bases between. CDR3 coding DNA: TGTGCCTGGAGTGTCCCGCTCCTAGACGGGGAGACCCAGTACTTC. Protein product: CAWSVPLLDGETQYF.

This clonotype was picked up one time. At one of its ends the junction is not consistent with the germline gene, which may arise from a read error. This rearrangement joins TRBV2 to TRBJ2-2; D may be TRBD2 (6 bases). The CDR3 spans 14 residues. Germline-derived CDR1 and CDR2 are SNHLY and FYNNEI. The CDR3 spells CVSSWAGSTGELFF. In DNA, the CDR3 is TGTGTCAGCAGTTGGGCGGGAAGCACCGGGGAGCTGTTTTTT.

This clonotype was recorded many times. The chain joins TRBV7-9 to TRBJ1-2; D uncertain. Germline lookup yields CDR1 SEHNR and CDR2 FQNEAQ (reference sequence). Trimming shortened V by 10 bases and J by 1 base, and 16 bases separated the two germline ends. The CDR3 covers 14 residues. The CDR3: CATRWAQVNYGYTF. CDR3 DNA sequence: TGTGCCACCCGGTGGGCTCAAGTTAACTATGGCTACACCTTC. Variable domain in full (rest from reference TRBV7-9 and TRBJ1-2): DTGVSQNPRHKITKRGQNVTFRCDPISEHNRLYWYRQTLGQGPEFLTYFQNEAQLEKSRLLSDRFSAERPKGSFSTLEIQRTEQGDSAMYLCATRWAQVNYGYTFGSGTRLTVV.

The rearrangement joins TRBV11-1 to TRBJ1-4; possible D gene TRBD1, 6 bases. Germline V gene sequence: CDR1 SGHAT, CDR2 FQDESV (reference sequence). This CDR3 contains 17 residues. V lost 6 bases, J lost 0 bases, and 17 bases lay in between. CDR3 nucleotide sequence: TGTGCCAGCAGTTCCAAGGGGGTAGGGGCAACTAATGAAAAACTGTTTTTT. It encodes CASSSKGVGATNEKLFF.

This clonotype occurred a few times. The genes are TRBV2 and TRBJ1-2; D call uncertain. CDR1 and CDR2 (germline): SNHLY, FYNNEI. The CDR3 totals 15 residues. Trimming pared 4 bases from V and 0 bases from J, leaving 12 bases between. The CDR3 nucleotides read TGTGCCAGCAGTGCCGACCCGACCTCTAACTATGGCTACACCTTC. This translates into CASSADPTSNYGYTF.

The chain links TRBV19 to TRBJ1-1, with D unclear. Per germline, CDR1 LNHDA and CDR2 SQIVND (reference sequence). CDR3 length: 11 amino acids. V dropped 7 bases and J dropped 1 base, with 4 bases sitting between them. The DNA of the CDR3 is TGTGCCAGTATTGAGAACACTGAAGCTTTCTTT. Amino acids: CASIENTEAFF.

The chain combines TRBV10-3 with TRBJ2-1; 9 nucleotides agree with TRBD1. In germline, CDR1 is ENHRY, CDR2 SYGVKD. With 7 bases clipped from V and 6 bases from J, the junction kept 13 bases outside the gene matches. The CDR3 length is 16 residues. CDR3 bases: TGTGCCATCACTTGGGACCGGACAGGGGAGGTCAATGAGCAGTTCTTC. Encoded protein: CAITWDRTGEVNEQFF.

The rearrangement uses TRBV29-1 and TRBJ1-2; D unclear. V was pared by 7 bases and J by 4 bases, with 13 bases between. Germline CDR1 is SQVTM and CDR2 is ANQGSEA. The CDR3 length is 12 residues. CDR3 loop: CSAYENSYGYTF. CDR3 bases: TGCAGCGCCTACGAGAATTCCTATGGCTACACCTTC.

The CDR3 sequence is CSVGGIQETQYF. CDR3 bases: TGCAGCGTAGGAGGGATACAAGAGACCCAGTACTTC. The J gene is TRBJ2-5, the V gene TRBV29-1, with D tentatively TRBD2 (6 bases). Trimming took off 6 bases at V and 2 bases at J, with 10 bases between the two ends. CDR1 is SQVTM and CDR2 is ANQGSEA in the germline V gene. The CDR3 is 12 amino acids.

This clonotype was observed many times. The V and J genes are TRBV9 and TRBJ2-1; D is unresolved. The germline CDR1 and CDR2 sequences are SGDLS and YYNGEE. Trimming cost V 5 bases and J 1 base, with 13 bases left between them. The CDR3 length is 15 residues. The CDR3 region is CASSPSYLSYNEQFF. In DNA form, the CDR3 reads TGTGCCAGCAGTCCCAGTTATCTTTCCTACAATGAGCAGTTCTTC.

The chain carries TRBV11-2 and TRBJ1-6; D unclear. The CDR3 length is 15 residues. Trimming stripped 2 bases from V and 6 bases from J, with 11 bases between. Germline CDR1 reads SGHAT; CDR2 reads FQNNGV. CDR3 in DNA: TGTGCCAGCAGCTTACTTGTACATAGTAATTCACCCCTCCACTTT. It codes for CASSLLVHSNSPLHF.

The rearrangement links TRBV27 to TRBJ2-7, with TRBD1 matching over 7 bases. Per the germline V gene, CDR1 is MNHEY and CDR2 is SMNVEV (reference sequence). This CDR3 is built from 13 residues. The V segment lost 5 bases and the J segment 5 bases; nucleotides outside the gene matches: 6. The CDR3 region has the DNA TGTGCCAGCAGTCTTGGACAGGCCCACGAGCAGTACTTC. Protein: CASSLGQAHEQYF.

The chain combines TRBV15 with TRBJ2-5; D remains unclear. CDR3 length equals 13 residues. Trimming cost V 3 bases and J 5 bases, with 10 bases left between them. CDR1 LNHNV and CDR2 YYDKDF come from the germline V gene (reference sequence). The CDR3 bases are TGTGCCACCAGCAGGAATAGGGTGGAGACCCAGTACTTC. Translated: CATSRNRVETQYF.

This clonotype turned up a few times. The J gene is TRBJ2-5, the V gene TRBV24-1; TRBD2 aligns across 10 bases. The CDR3 has 16 amino acids. Germline V CDR1 and CDR2: KGHDR, SFDVKD. The V and J ends lost 4 bases and 5 bases, in that order; junction bases with no gene match: 9. CDR3 sequence (DNA): TGTGCCACCAGTGACCCCTTAGCGGGAGGTTCGGAGACCCAGTACTTC. It codes for CATSDPLAGGSETQYF.

V is TRBV5-1 and J is TRBJ2-7, with D uncertain. Trimming cost V 4 bases and J 2 bases, with 13 bases left between them. The germline V gene encodes CDR1 SGHRS and CDR2 YFSETQ. This CDR3 contains 14 residues. DNA for the CDR3: TGCGCCAGCAGCCTCGAACGGCCCGCCTACGAGCAGTACTTC. Translated: CASSLERPAYEQYF.

The sample holds many counts of this clonotype. The chain links TRBV19 to TRBJ1-2; weak D call: TRBD1 (6 bases). V was trimmed by 4 bases and J by 3 bases, leaving 9 bases between them. The CDR3 runs to 13 residues. The germline gives CDR1 LNHDA, CDR2 SQIVND (reference sequence). The CDR3 region is CASSNGTYYGYTF. The CDR3 bases are TGTGCCAGTAGTAACGGGACATACTATGGCTACACCTTC.

The V and J genes are TRBV7-9 and TRBJ2-3; the D is unclear. Germline CDR1 reads SEHNR; CDR2 reads FQNEAQ (reference sequence). This CDR3 spans 13 amino acids. Trimming removed 9 bases from V and 1 base from J, with 11 bases in between. The CDR3 region has the DNA TGTGCCAGAAGCGCCTCCGGCACAGATACGCAGTATTTT. Its protein product is CARSASGTDTQYF.

This chain links TRBV30 with TRBJ2-1; perhaps D is TRBD1 or TRBD2 (5 bases each). In germline, CDR1 is GTSNPN, CDR2 SVGIG (reference sequence). V shed 1 base and J shed 10 bases, with 14 bases lying between them. This CDR3 spans 13 amino acids. Here the CDR3 reads CAWSGGYRKEQFF. DNA for the CDR3: TGTGCCTGGAGTGGCGGGTACAGGAAAGAGCAGTTCTTC.

Comments on this clonotype: This may stem from a read error, because a much larger clone lies one nucleotide away. The gene calls are TRBV5-6 and TRBJ2-5, with D perhaps matching TRBD2 (6 bases). Between the trimmed V and J ends, which lost 4 bases and 4 bases, there was a span of 20 bases. The CDR3 is 16 residues long. Per the germline V gene, CDR1 is SGHDT and CDR2 is YYEEEE. DNA for the CDR3: TGTGCCAGCAGCCCTGTATTAAAGGGACTGTTAGAGACCCAGTACTTC. Translation: CASSPVLKGLLETQYF.

This clonotype was seen only a few times. The chain couples TRBV7-6 to TRBJ2-1; D remains ambiguous. Germline values: CDR1 SGHVS, CDR2 FNYEAQ. The CDR3 contains 12 residues. Trimming stripped 5 bases from V and 5 bases from J, with 7 bases between. The CDR3 DNA sequence: TGTGCCAGCAGCCTTAGCCACAATGAGCAGTTCTTC. Protein sequence: CASSLSHNEQFF. Using reference TRBV7-6 and TRBJ2-1 for the parts outside the CDR3, the full variable domain is GAGVSQSPRYKVTKRGQDVALRCDPISGHVSLYWYRQALGQGPEFLTYFNYEAQQDKSGLPNDRFSAERPEGSISTLTIQRTEQRDSAMYRCASSLSHNEQFFGPGTRLTVL.

This clonotype was seen many times. The genes are TRBV12-3 or TRBV12-4 and TRBJ2-3; the D call may be TRBD1 or TRBD2 (5 bases each). Trimming removed 0 bases at V and 4 bases at J, with 5 bases between. This CDR3 is 13 amino acids long. The CDR3, as DNA: TGTGCCAGCAGTTTAGCGGGACCAGATACGCAGTATTTT. Encoded protein: CASSLAGPDTQYF.